The rows below give T cell receptor beta chains drawn from one sample of a study of metastatic and nonmetastatic thyroid tumors. TCRdb ran MiXCR on the PCR reads. The data contain roughly 13,000 clones, 20% to 30% of them singletons. Sequenced material: blood. All receptors derive from a female donor with papillary thyroid cancer or a benign thyroid nodule (not recorded which). Some clones in this sample may be carry-over from other donors' samples. CDR3s include the opening cysteine and the closing phenylalanine or tryptophan. The D gene is left open where the match is weak. Clone size, where shown, is once, few, many, or a class for clones that have expanded.

d_call: -
v_call: TRBV12-3/TRBV12-4
j_call: TRBJ2-2
clone_size: few
cdr3_aa: CASIDRFDTGELFF
cdr3_nt: TGTGCCAGCATAGACAGGTTTGACACCGGGGAGCTGTTTTTT

d_call: TRBD1
v_call: TRBV27
j_call: TRBJ1-2
clone_size: few
cdr3_aa: CASRTTGGVLYGYTF
cdr3_nt: TGTGCCAGCAGGACGACAGGGGGAGTACTCTATGGCTACACCTTC

d_call: TRBD2
v_call: TRBV24-1
j_call: TRBJ2-5
clone_size: many
cdr3_aa: CATSDPGTSGSRGGEETQYF
cdr3_nt: TGTGCCACCAGTGATCCCGGGACTAGCGGGAGTAGGGGGGGCGAGGAGACCCAGTACTTC

d_call: -
v_call: TRBV28
j_call: TRBJ2-6
clone_size: few
cdr3_aa: CASSTTRSYSSGANVLTF
cdr3_nt: TGTGCCAGCAGTACGACACGGTCCTACTCCTCTGGGGCCAACGTCCTGACTTTC

d_call: -
v_call: TRBV27
j_call: TRBJ2-7
clone_size: -
cdr3_aa: CASSLPTGRAYEQYF
cdr3_nt: TGTGCCAGCAGTTTACCGACAGGGAGGGCCTACGAGCAGTACTTC

d_call: TRBD2
v_call: TRBV4-3
j_call: TRBJ2-3
clone_size: many
cdr3_aa: CASSQGSARELTDTQYF
cdr3_nt: TGCGCCAGCAGCCAAGGGTCAGCGCGGGAGCTCACAGATACGCAGTATTTT

d_call: TRBD2
v_call: TRBV7-8
j_call: TRBJ2-3
clone_size: -
cdr3_aa: CASSSLAGVTDTQYF
cdr3_nt: TGTGCCAGCAGCTCGCTAGCGGGAGTCACAGATACGCAGTATTTT

d_call: -
v_call: TRBV27
j_call: TRBJ1-6
clone_size: -
cdr3_aa: CASSIQGGTYNSPLHF
cdr3_nt: TGTGCCAGCAGTATACAAGGAGGGACCTATAATTCACCCCTCCACTTT

d_call: TRBD1
v_call: TRBV6-1
j_call: TRBJ2-1
clone_size: medium-sized
cdr3_aa: CASKRTGSYNEQFF
cdr3_nt: TGTGCCAGCAAACGGACAGGGTCCTACAATGAGCAGTTCTTC

d_call: TRBD1
v_call: TRBV4-2
j_call: TRBJ1-5
clone_size: many
cdr3_aa: CASSQTGDQPQHF
cdr3_nt: TGTGCCAGCAGCCAGACAGGGGATCAGCCCCAGCATTTT

d_call: TRBD1
v_call: TRBV7-2
j_call: TRBJ1-2
clone_size: -
cdr3_aa: CASSFGDRAYGYTF
cdr3_nt: TGTGCCAGCAGCTTCGGGGACAGGGCCTATGGCTACACCTTC

d_call: TRBD1
v_call: TRBV27
j_call: TRBJ1-1
clone_size: few
cdr3_aa: CASSLYRGEGTEAFF
cdr3_nt: TGTGCCAGCAGTTTATACAGGGGGGAAGGCACTGAAGCTTTCTTT

d_call: -
v_call: TRBV6-1
j_call: TRBJ2-7
clone_size: few
cdr3_aa: CASRQGSLGPYEQYF
cdr3_nt: TGTGCCAGCAGACAAGGATCACTTGGCCCCTACGAGCAGTACTTC

d_call: TRBD1
v_call: TRBV6-1
j_call: TRBJ1-4
clone_size: -
cdr3_aa: CASSPGTGREKLFF
cdr3_nt: TGTGCCAGCAGCCCGGGGACAGGGAGGGAAAAACTGTTTTTT

d_call: TRBD1
v_call: TRBV5-1
j_call: TRBJ1-3
clone_size: -
cdr3_aa: CASSLGQGDTIYF
cdr3_nt: TGCGCCAGCAGCCTGGGACAGGGGGACACCATATATTTT

d_call: -
v_call: TRBV11-2
j_call: TRBJ2-1
clone_size: -
cdr3_aa: CASSFSMLGGEQFF
cdr3_nt: TGTGCCAGCAGCTTTAGTATGCTCGGTGGTGAGCAGTTCTTC

d_call: TRBD2
v_call: TRBV28
j_call: TRBJ2-7
clone_size: -
cdr3_aa: CASSSLAGGTYEQYF
cdr3_nt: TGTGCCAGCAGTTCATTAGCGGGGGGAACCTACGAGCAGTACTTC

d_call: -
v_call: TRBV20-1
j_call: TRBJ2-7
clone_size: -
cdr3_aa: CSASDTYEQYF
cdr3_nt: TGCAGTGCTAGTGATACCTACGAGCAGTACTTC

d_call: -
v_call: TRBV6-1
j_call: TRBJ1-4
clone_size: -
cdr3_aa: CASSSTELTNEKLFF
cdr3_nt: TGTGCCAGCAGTTCGACAGAGCTCACTAATGAAAAACTGTTTTTT

d_call: TRBD2
v_call: TRBV9
j_call: TRBJ2-1
clone_size: many
cdr3_aa: CASSVVGGGRSNEQFF
cdr3_nt: TGTGCCAGCAGCGTAGTCGGAGGCGGGAGAAGTAATGAGCAGTTCTTC

d_call: -
v_call: TRBV10-1
j_call: TRBJ1-1
clone_size: many
cdr3_aa: CASSDKAAPMGNTEAFF
cdr3_nt: TGCGCCAGCAGTGATAAGGCAGCCCCTATGGGGAACACTGAAGCTTTCTTT

d_call: TRBD1
v_call: TRBV3-1
j_call: TRBJ2-7
clone_size: many
cdr3_aa: CASSFTGDYEQYF
cdr3_nt: TGTGCCAGCAGCTTTACAGGGGACTACGAGCAGTACTTC

d_call: -
v_call: TRBV28
j_call: TRBJ2-7
clone_size: medium-sized
cdr3_aa: CATTSQGVEQYF
cdr3_nt: TGTGCCACCACCTCACAAGGGGTCGAGCAGTACTTC

d_call: TRBD1
v_call: TRBV15
j_call: TRBJ1-4
clone_size: many
cdr3_aa: CATSIHSGTGSEKLFF
cdr3_nt: TGTGCCACCAGCATCCACTCCGGGACAGGGAGTGAAAAACTGTTTTTT

d_call: -
v_call: TRBV18
j_call: TRBJ1-1
clone_size: many
cdr3_aa: CASSRANTEAFF
cdr3_nt: TGTGCCAGCTCACGCGCGAACACTGAAGCTTTCTTT

d_call: TRBD1
v_call: TRBV6-1
j_call: TRBJ1-6
clone_size: medium-sized
cdr3_aa: CASSAGQSRSPLHF
cdr3_nt: TGTGCCAGCAGCGCGGGACAGAGTAGATCACCCCTCCACTTT

d_call: TRBD2
v_call: TRBV6-5
j_call: TRBJ2-7
clone_size: -
cdr3_aa: CASSYSRGRYEQYF
cdr3_nt: TGTGCCAGCAGTTACTCGCGGGGGAGGTACGAGCAGTACTTC

d_call: -
v_call: TRBV24-1
j_call: TRBJ2-3
clone_size: few
cdr3_aa: CATQMQGTDTQCF
cdr3_nt: TGTGCCACGCAGATGCAGGGAACAGATACGCAGTGTTTT

d_call: TRBD2
v_call: TRBV3-1
j_call: TRBJ2-5
clone_size: many
cdr3_aa: CASSRPGLAGETQYF
cdr3_nt: TGTGCCAGCAGTCGACCCGGACTAGCGGGAGAGACCCAGTACTTC

d_call: -
v_call: TRBV7-8
j_call: TRBJ1-3
clone_size: -
cdr3_aa: CACSSQASSGNTIYF
cdr3_nt: TGTGCCTGCAGCTCCCAAGCAAGCTCTGGAAACACCATATATTTT

d_call: TRBD1
v_call: TRBV19
j_call: TRBJ1-4
clone_size: -
cdr3_aa: CASSIGTGTLHEKLFF
cdr3_nt: TGTGCCAGTAGTATAGGGACAGGGACGTTACATGAAAAACTGTTTTTT

d_call: -
v_call: TRBV7-2
j_call: TRBJ1-2
clone_size: -
cdr3_aa: CASSFNLADGYTF
cdr3_nt: TGTGCCAGCAGCTTCAACCTGGCGGACGGCTACACCTTC

d_call: TRBD2
v_call: TRBV4-2
j_call: TRBJ2-7
clone_size: many
cdr3_aa: CASSQVLAGAYEQYF
cdr3_nt: TGTGCCAGCAGCCAAGTCCTAGCGGGGGCCTACGAGCAGTACTTC

d_call: -
v_call: TRBV20-1
j_call: TRBJ1-1
clone_size: -
cdr3_aa: CSARPECTGAFF
cdr3_nt: TGCAGTGCTAGACCAGAGTGCACTGGAGCTTTCTTT

d_call: TRBD2
v_call: TRBV27
j_call: TRBJ2-2
clone_size: medium-sized
cdr3_aa: CASSPDPSGSANTGELFF
cdr3_nt: TGTGCCAGCAGTCCCGACCCTAGCGGGTCGGCGAACACCGGGGAGCTGTTTTTT

d_call: -
v_call: TRBV6-5
j_call: TRBJ2-7
clone_size: medium-sized
cdr3_aa: CASSYAPYEQYF
cdr3_nt: TGTGCCAGCAGTTACGCCCCTTACGAGCAGTACTTC

d_call: -
v_call: TRBV19
j_call: TRBJ1-2
clone_size: few
cdr3_aa: CASSTDSVRGYTF
cdr3_nt: TGTGCCAGTAGTACTGATAGTGTTCGTGGCTACACCTTC

d_call: TRBD1
v_call: TRBV2
j_call: TRBJ2-5
clone_size: many
cdr3_aa: CAGSEALRGRVETQYF
cdr3_nt: TGTGCCGGCAGTGAAGCGCTCAGGGGGCGGGTGGAGACCCAGTACTTC

d_call: -
v_call: TRBV20-1
j_call: TRBJ1-5
clone_size: -
cdr3_aa: CSAGDQDSNQPQHF
cdr3_nt: TGCAGTGCTGGAGATCAAGACAGCAATCAGCCCCAGCATTTT

d_call: -
v_call: TRBV20-1
j_call: TRBJ1-5
clone_size: -
cdr3_aa: CSATGGNQPQHF
cdr3_nt: TGCAGTGCTACCGGGGGCAATCAGCCCCAGCATTTT

d_call: TRBD2
v_call: TRBV19
j_call: TRBJ2-2
clone_size: -
cdr3_aa: CASSREGLNTGELFF
cdr3_nt: TGTGCCAGTTCTCGGGAGGGGCTGAACACCGGGGAGCTGTTTTTT

d_call: -
v_call: TRBV7-3
j_call: TRBJ2-5
clone_size: -
cdr3_aa: CASSSCPGETQYF
cdr3_nt: TGTGCCAGCAGTAGTTGCCCTGGGGAGACCCAGTACTTC

d_call: -
v_call: TRBV29-1
j_call: TRBJ1-1
clone_size: many
cdr3_aa: CSVRDPLNTEAFF
cdr3_nt: TGCAGCGTGAGGGACCCGCTGAACACTGAAGCTTTCTTT